The rows below give T cell receptor beta chains drawn from one sample of a study of graft-versus-host responses after intestinal transplantation. The protocol was immunoSEQ multiplex PCR, while the TCRdb copy is restricted to in-frame clones and leaves out a portion. The sample contains roughly 69,000 clones, more than 90% of which appear only once. These receptors are not linked to any known antigen. The sequenced sample was unstimulated CD8+ T cells sorted from spleen or lymph node cells, obtained before transplant. The receptors here all came from a human donor who was the organ donor for an intestinal transplant. The CDR3 runs from the conserved cysteine through the conserved F or W. Each record gives: V gene, J gene, D gene, clone size, CDR3 protein, CDR3 DNA. D genes are given only for firm matches. The size field is filled for only some rows; it gives once, few, many or a size class.

v_gene: TRBV7-6
j_gene: TRBJ1-4
d_gene: NA
abundance: NA
CDR3aa: CASSFSQGGNEKLFF
CDR3nt: TGTGCCAGCAGCTTCTCCCAGGGAGGAAATGAAAAACTGTTTTTT

v_gene: TRBV9
j_gene: TRBJ2-5
d_gene: TRBD2
abundance: NA
CDR3aa: CASSVETSGRETQYF
CDR3nt: TGTGCCAGCAGCGTAGAGACTAGCGGGAGAGAGACCCAGTACTTC

v_gene: TRBV7-9
j_gene: TRBJ1-1
d_gene: NA
abundance: NA
CDR3aa: CASSSGPRGGNTEAFF
CDR3nt: TGTGCCAGCAGCAGCGGGCCCCGGGGTGGAAACACTGAAGCTTTCTTT

v_gene: TRBV10-3
j_gene: TRBJ2-1
d_gene: NA
abundance: NA
CDR3aa: CATNEPGRHYNEQFF
CDR3nt: TGTGCCACTAACGAGCCGGGGAGGCATTACAATGAGCAGTTCTTC

v_gene: TRBV5-6
j_gene: TRBJ2-1
d_gene: NA
abundance: NA
CDR3aa: CASSSPFSSYNEQFF
CDR3nt: TGTGCCAGCAGCTCCCCTTTTAGCTCCTACAATGAGCAGTTCTTC

v_gene: TRBV27
j_gene: TRBJ2-1
d_gene: TRBD2
abundance: NA
CDR3aa: CASSLAASGFSYNEQFF
CDR3nt: TGTGCCAGCAGTTTAGCGGCTAGCGGGTTCTCCTACAATGAGCAGTTCTTC

v_gene: TRBV30
j_gene: TRBJ2-3
d_gene: TRBD2
abundance: NA
CDR3aa: CAWTGGWTDTQYF
CDR3nt: TGTGCCTGGACGGGAGGTTGGACAGATACGCAGTATTTT

v_gene: TRBV9
j_gene: TRBJ2-2
d_gene: NA
abundance: NA
CDR3aa: CASSVGASRRAGELFF
CDR3nt: TGTGCCAGCAGCGTAGGGGCCTCCAGGCGGGCCGGGGAGCTGTTTTTT

v_gene: TRBV9
j_gene: TRBJ2-5
d_gene: NA
abundance: NA
CDR3aa: CASSLGGGAAGWAPETQYF
CDR3nt: TGTGCCAGCAGCTTGGGAGGGGGGGCGGCGGGATGGGCCCCCGAGACCCAGTACTTC

v_gene: TRBV30
j_gene: TRBJ2-7
d_gene: NA
abundance: NA
CDR3aa: CAWSVVSVAGYEQYF
CDR3nt: TGTGCCTGGAGTGTGGTTTCCGTGGCGGGCTACGAGCAGTACTTC

v_gene: TRBV6-5
j_gene: TRBJ2-1
d_gene: NA
abundance: NA
CDR3aa: CASSYSMADEQFF
CDR3nt: TGTGCCAGCAGTTACTCGATGGCGGATGAGCAGTTCTTC

v_gene: TRBV5-6
j_gene: TRBJ2-7
d_gene: TRBD1
abundance: NA
CDR3aa: CASSSEDRGSYEQYF
CDR3nt: TGTGCCAGCAGCTCAGAGGACAGGGGTTCCTACGAGCAGTACTTC

v_gene: TRBV5-5
j_gene: TRBJ2-1
d_gene: TRBD2
abundance: NA
CDR3aa: CASSSPGWREMNEQFF
CDR3nt: TGTGCCAGCAGCTCCCCTGGTTGGCGGGAGATGAATGAGCAGTTCTTC

v_gene: TRBV6-1
j_gene: TRBJ1-1
d_gene: NA
abundance: few
CDR3aa: CASRAVDTEAFF
CDR3nt: TGTGCCAGCAGGGCGGTTGATACTGAAGCTTTCTTT

v_gene: TRBV10-2
j_gene: TRBJ2-3
d_gene: NA
abundance: NA
CDR3aa: CATRRNTQYF
CDR3nt: TGCGCCACCCGGCGGAATACGCAGTATTTT

v_gene: TRBV14
j_gene: TRBJ1-2
d_gene: TRBD1
abundance: NA
CDR3aa: CASSQAGTGDSYGYTF
CDR3nt: TGTGCCAGCAGCCAAGCCGGGACAGGGGACTCCTATGGCTACACCTTC

v_gene: TRBV2
j_gene: TRBJ2-2
d_gene: NA
abundance: NA
CDR3aa: CASSEVAPGLSNTGELFF
CDR3nt: TGTGCCAGCAGTGAAGTGGCGCCCGGACTTTCGAACACCGGGGAGCTGTTTTTT

v_gene: TRBV7-3
j_gene: TRBJ2-2
d_gene: TRBD1
abundance: NA
CDR3aa: CASSLSGTGAVTGELFF
CDR3nt: TGTGCCAGCAGCCTATCCGGGACAGGGGCGGTCACCGGGGAGCTGTTTTTT

v_gene: TRBV11-2
j_gene: TRBJ1-3
d_gene: NA
abundance: NA
CDR3aa: CASSLGGAGNTIYF
CDR3nt: TGTGCCAGCAGCCTGGGGGGGGCTGGAAACACCATATATTTT

v_gene: TRBV9
j_gene: TRBJ2-5
d_gene: TRBD1
abundance: NA
CDR3aa: CASSAGTDHGVKTQYF
CDR3nt: TGTGCCAGCAGCGCCGGGACAGACCACGGGGTGAAGACCCAGTACTTC

v_gene: TRBV5-1
j_gene: TRBJ2-7
d_gene: NA
abundance: NA
CDR3aa: CASSFNGAYEQYF
CDR3nt: TGCGCCAGCAGCTTTAACGGAGCCTACGAGCAGTACTTC

v_gene: TRBV28
j_gene: TRBJ2-7
d_gene: NA
abundance: NA
CDR3aa: CASSDRDNVYEQYF
CDR3nt: TGTGCCAGCAGCGATCGGGACAACGTATACGAGCAGTACTTC

v_gene: TRBV30
j_gene: TRBJ2-3
d_gene: NA
abundance: NA
CDR3aa: CAWTGALGDTQYF
CDR3nt: TGTGCCTGGACAGGGGCTTTGGGAGATACGCAGTATTTT

v_gene: TRBV4-2
j_gene: TRBJ2-7
d_gene: TRBD1
abundance: NA
CDR3aa: CASSPGTGFYEQYF
CDR3nt: TGTGCCAGCAGCCCCGGGACAGGGTTTTACGAGCAGTACTTC

v_gene: TRBV5-1
j_gene: TRBJ2-1
d_gene: NA
abundance: once
CDR3aa: CASSGLSEAEQFF
CDR3nt: TGCGCCAGCAGCGGACTCTCCGAGGCTGAGCAGTTCTTC

v_gene: TRBV4-2
j_gene: TRBJ2-5
d_gene: NA
abundance: NA
CDR3aa: CASSQGRTVGGETQYF
CDR3nt: TGTGCCAGCAGCCAAGGAAGGACTGTCGGTGGAGAGACCCAGTACTTC

v_gene: TRBV7-2
j_gene: TRBJ2-3
d_gene: NA
abundance: NA
CDR3aa: CASSLGNSRLGTQYF
CDR3nt: TGTGCCAGCAGCTTAGGCAATTCCAGGTTGGGTACGCAGTATTTT

v_gene: TRBV4-2
j_gene: TRBJ1-1
d_gene: NA
abundance: NA
CDR3aa: CASSQGSEAFF
CDR3nt: TGTGCCAGCAGCCAAGGTAGTGAAGCTTTCTTT

v_gene: TRBV5-1
j_gene: TRBJ2-1
d_gene: NA
abundance: NA
CDR3aa: CASIGISGGKGEQFF
CDR3nt: TGCGCCAGCATCGGTATATCAGGGGGGAAAGGCGAGCAGTTCTTC

v_gene: TRBV11-2
j_gene: TRBJ2-7
d_gene: TRBD2
abundance: NA
CDR3aa: CASSFSELAVTYEQYF
CDR3nt: TGTGCCAGCAGCTTTTCCGAGCTAGCGGTTACCTACGAGCAGTACTTC

v_gene: TRBV9
j_gene: TRBJ2-5
d_gene: NA
abundance: NA
CDR3aa: CASSVAGLGETQYF
CDR3nt: TGTGCCAGCAGCGTAGCGGGATTAGGAGAGACCCAGTACTTC

v_gene: TRBV5-1
j_gene: TRBJ2-6
d_gene: TRBD1
abundance: NA
CDR3aa: CASQTGGQELSGANVLTF
CDR3nt: TGCGCCAGCCAGACAGGGGGACAGGAGCTCTCTGGGGCCAACGTCCTGACTTTC

v_gene: TRBV13
j_gene: TRBJ1-4
d_gene: TRBD1
abundance: NA
CDR3aa: CASSLGETGDYEKLFF
CDR3nt: TGTGCCAGCAGCTTAGGGGAGACAGGGGATTACGAAAAACTGTTTTTT

v_gene: TRBV6-1
j_gene: TRBJ1-5
d_gene: NA
abundance: NA
CDR3aa: CASSEEEGGYSNQPQHF
CDR3nt: TGTGCCAGCAGTGAAGAGGAGGGAGGTTATAGCAATCAGCCCCAGCATTTT

v_gene: TRBV27
j_gene: TRBJ2-7
d_gene: TRBD2
abundance: few
CDR3aa: CASSPGLAGANEQYF
CDR3nt: TGTGCCAGCAGCCCAGGACTAGCGGGAGCAAACGAGCAGTACTTC

v_gene: TRBV27
j_gene: TRBJ2-3
d_gene: NA
abundance: NA
CDR3aa: CASSLAGADTQYF
CDR3nt: TGTGCCAGCAGTTTAGCGGGTGCAGATACGCAGTATTTT

v_gene: TRBV27
j_gene: TRBJ1-2
d_gene: TRBD1
abundance: NA
CDR3aa: CASRPTGGASYGYTF
CDR3nt: TGTGCCAGCAGACCCACAGGGGGCGCTTCCTATGGCTACACCTTC

v_gene: TRBV5-1
j_gene: TRBJ2-2
d_gene: NA
abundance: NA
CDR3aa: CASSLPRERTGELFF
CDR3nt: TGCGCCAGCAGCTTGCCCCGGGAGCGCACCGGGGAGCTGTTTTTT

v_gene: TRBV5-1
j_gene: TRBJ2-7
d_gene: NA
abundance: NA
CDR3aa: CASSLSGVNEQYF
CDR3nt: TGCGCCAGCAGCCTCTCGGGGGTCAACGAGCAGTACTTC

v_gene: TRBV6-1
j_gene: TRBJ2-2
d_gene: NA
abundance: NA
CDR3aa: CASKRASDGGELFF
CDR3nt: TGTGCCAGCAAGAGGGCTTCGGATGGCGGGGAGCTGTTTTTT

v_gene: TRBV11-1
j_gene: TRBJ2-5
d_gene: TRBD2
abundance: NA
CDR3aa: CASSSRVTSGYRETQYF
CDR3nt: TGTGCCAGCAGCTCGAGGGTGACTAGCGGGTATAGAGAGACCCAGTACTTC

v_gene: TRBV5-6
j_gene: TRBJ2-5
d_gene: NA
abundance: NA
CDR3aa: CASSLGRIGGGETQYF
CDR3nt: TGTGCCAGCAGCTTGGGTAGGATAGGAGGTGGAGAGACCCAGTACTTC

v_gene: TRBV2
j_gene: TRBJ2-7
d_gene: NA
abundance: NA
CDR3aa: CASSPPYMTGPTYEQYF
CDR3nt: TGTGCCAGCAGCCCCCCCTACATGACAGGACCCACCTACGAGCAGTACTTC

v_gene: TRBV23-1
j_gene: TRBJ2-2
d_gene: TRBD2
abundance: NA
CDR3aa: CASSPRTRKTSRFGRELFF
CDR3nt: TGCGCCAGCAGTCCCCGAACACGTAAGACTAGCCGATTCGGCCGGGAGCTGTTTTTT

v_gene: TRBV15
j_gene: TRBJ2-5
d_gene: NA
abundance: NA
CDR3aa: CATSSDEGDETQYF
CDR3nt: TGTGCCACCAGCAGTGACGAGGGCGATGAGACCCAGTACTTC

v_gene: TRBV5-6
j_gene: TRBJ1-2
d_gene: NA
abundance: few
CDR3aa: CASTDSKGYGYTF
CDR3nt: TGTGCCAGCACCGATTCAAAGGGGTATGGCTACACCTTC

v_gene: TRBV7-8
j_gene: TRBJ2-6
d_gene: TRBD2
abundance: once
CDR3aa: CASSLVVSGIPNSGANVLTF
CDR3nt: TGTGCCAGCAGCTTAGTGGTTAGCGGGATACCTAACTCTGGGGCCAACGTCCTGACTTTC